Below, 9 T cell receptor beta chains from the same sample are listed, as sequenced in a study of control samples from healthy donors and cancer patients. Assay used: immunoSEQ multiplex PCR; TCRdb lists only in-frame clones, some missing. The sample has hundreds of thousands of clones, roughly 90% seen once; the top ten hold more than 6%. The sequencing sample was made of PBMCs. The receptors were gathered from a man between 40 and 49 years old with head and neck cancer.

This chain uses TRBV9 with TRBJ1-1, with D possibly matching TRBD1 (6 bases). Trimming took 3 bases from V and 6 from J, leaving 21 bases between them. The CDR3 is made up of 16 amino acids. Germline lookup yields CDR1 SGDLS and CDR2 YYNGEE. CDR3 sequence (DNA): TGTGCCAGCAGCGGACTAGCCGTACAGGGAGGTGCTGAAGCTTTCTTT. Its translation is CASSGLAVQGGAEAFF.

V gene TRBV12-3 or TRBV12-4 combines with J gene TRBJ1-6; no clear D. The CDR3 has 13 amino acids. Trimming stripped 6 bases from V and 5 bases from J, with 8 bases between. The CDR3: CASSYTNNSPLHF. The DNA of the CDR3 is TGTGCCAGCAGCTACACCAATAATTCACCCCTCCACTTT.

This clone showed up just once. The gene calls are TRBV24-1 and TRBJ1-2, with 7 bases fitting TRBD1. In germline, CDR1 is KGHDR, CDR2 SFDVKD. Trimming took 0 bases from V and 7 from J; bases not matched to a gene: 7. The CDR3 contains 15 residues. CDR3 sequence: CATSDLAGTASGYTF. CDR3 DNA sequence: TGTGCCACCAGTGATTTGGCGGGGACAGCCAGTGGCTACACCTTC.

This chain uses TRBV18 with TRBJ1-3; D is undetermined. This CDR3 comprises 16 residues. Deletions cut 1 base from V and 0 bases from J, with 10 bases between. Germline CDR1 is KGHSH and CDR2 is LQKENI. The CDR3 sequence: CASSPRAESSGNTIYF. DNA of the CDR3: TGTGCCAGCTCACCACGGGCAGAAAGCTCTGGAAACACCATATATTTT.

The chain is built from TRBV28 and TRBJ1-2; TRBD1 is a possible D gene (5 bases). Germline CDR1 and CDR2: MDHEN and SYDVKM. This CDR3 spans 17 amino acids. Trimming stripped 7 bases from V and 4 bases from J, with 25 bases between. This chain's CDR3 is CASTTPGLPRNGYGYTF. CDR3 sequence (DNA): TGTGCCAGCACCACCCCGGGACTTCCTCGGAATGGCTATGGCTACACCTTC.

This sequence joins TRBV24-1 and TRBJ2-5; D is unclear. V was shortened by 7 bases and J by 3 bases, with 14 bases between the two germline ends. Germline V gene data show CDR1 as KGHDR and CDR2 as SFDVKD. The CDR3 runs to 14 residues. DNA for the CDR3: TGTGCCACCAGCCCGACAAGTGCCGAAGAGACCCAGTACTTC. This sequence encodes CATSPTSAEETQYF.

In the case of this clone: At the DNA level, this CDR3 is encoded by other sequences in the same sample as well. This chain joins TRBV28 and TRBJ1-1; no clear D. CDR1 is MDHEN, CDR2 SYDVKM, per germline. Between the trimmed V and J ends, which lost 3 bases and 7 bases, there was a span of 6 bases. This CDR3 comprises 11 residues. CDR3 loop: CASSLAGEAFF. The DNA of the CDR3 is TGTGCCAGCAGTTTGGCAGGTGAAGCTTTCTTT.

This rearrangement joins TRBV24-1 to TRBJ1-1; D is uncertain. Trimming pared 4 bases from V and 2 bases from J, leaving 7 bases between. The CDR3 loop spans 13 amino acids. Germline V gene lookup returns CDR1 KGHDR and CDR2 SFDVKD. CDR3: CATSEYGNTEAFF. In nucleotides, the CDR3 is TGTGCCACCAGTGAGTACGGAAACACTGAAGCTTTCTTT.

The chain recombines TRBV5-1 with TRBJ2-4; tentative D call: TRBD1 (6 bases). The CDR3 runs 15 residues. V was pared by 7 bases and J by 5 bases, with 19 bases between. CDR1 and CDR2 (germline): SGHRS, YFSETQ. In nucleotides, the CDR3 is TGCGCCAGCGCACCGACAGGTCCAGACCAAAACATTCAGTACTTC. Amino acid sequence: CASAPTGPDQNIQYF.